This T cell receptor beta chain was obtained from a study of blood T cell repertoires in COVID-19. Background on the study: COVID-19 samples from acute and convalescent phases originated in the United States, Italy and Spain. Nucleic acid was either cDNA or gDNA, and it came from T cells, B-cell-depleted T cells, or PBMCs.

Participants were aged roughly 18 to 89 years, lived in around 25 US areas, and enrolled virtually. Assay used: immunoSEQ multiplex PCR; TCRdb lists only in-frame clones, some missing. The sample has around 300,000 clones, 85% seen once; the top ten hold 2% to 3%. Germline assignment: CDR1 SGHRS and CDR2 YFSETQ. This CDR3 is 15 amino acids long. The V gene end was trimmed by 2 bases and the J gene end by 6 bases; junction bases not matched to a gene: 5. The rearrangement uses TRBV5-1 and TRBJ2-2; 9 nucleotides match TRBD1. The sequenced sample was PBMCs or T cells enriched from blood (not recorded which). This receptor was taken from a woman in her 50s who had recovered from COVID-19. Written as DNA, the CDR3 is TGCGCCAGCAGCTTTACAGGGGGCGGATCCGGGGAGCTGTTTTTT. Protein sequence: CASSFTGGGSGELFF. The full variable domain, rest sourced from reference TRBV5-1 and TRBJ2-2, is KAGVTQTPRYLIKTRGQQVTLSCSPISGHRSVSWYQQTPGQGLQFLFEYFSETQRNKGNFPGRFSGRQFSNSRSEMNVSTLELGDSALYLCASSFTGGGSGELFFGEGSRLTVL.